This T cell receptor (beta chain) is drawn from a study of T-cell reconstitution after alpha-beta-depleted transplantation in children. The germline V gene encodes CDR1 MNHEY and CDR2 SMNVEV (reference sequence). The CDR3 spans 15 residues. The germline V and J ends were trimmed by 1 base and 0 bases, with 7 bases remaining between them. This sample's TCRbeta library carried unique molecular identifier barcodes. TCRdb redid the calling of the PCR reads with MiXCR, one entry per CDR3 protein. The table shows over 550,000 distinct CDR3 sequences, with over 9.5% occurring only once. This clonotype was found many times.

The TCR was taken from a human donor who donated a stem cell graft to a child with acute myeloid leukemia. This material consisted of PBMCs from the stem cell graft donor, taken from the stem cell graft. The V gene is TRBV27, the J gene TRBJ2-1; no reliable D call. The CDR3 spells CASSLFQASYNEQFF. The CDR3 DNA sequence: TGTGCCAGCAGTTTATTTCAGGCCTCCTACAATGAGCAGTTCTTC.